The 31 T cell receptor beta chains in this list originate from one sample, sequenced in a study of T cell responses to AZD1222 COVID-19 vaccine. Produced via immunoSEQ multiplex PCR; TCRdb's table is partial and in-frame only. Found here are roughly 100,000 clones, roughly 91% of them singletons; the top ten hold around 4.8%. Sample: peripheral blood, taken on day 0 of AZD1222 vaccination. These receptors all come from an adult in good health.

The chain carries TRBV29-1 and TRBJ1-5; D possibly corresponds to TRBD1 (6 bases). The V end lost 7 bases, the J end lost 4 bases, and 11 bases lay between the germline ends. The CDR3 is made up of 12 amino acids. Germline V gene lookup returns CDR1 SQVTM and CDR2 ANQGSEA. CDR3 nucleotides: TGCAGCGCCGGGACACCTAATCAGCCCCAGCATTTT. It is translated as CSAGTPNQPQHF.

The gene calls are TRBV11-2 and TRBJ2-7; 8 positions agree with TRBD1. There are 14 residues in the CDR3. Germline CDR1 and CDR2: SGHAT and FQNNGV. V was clipped by 3 bases and J by 7 bases; unmatched bases: 8. CDR3 protein: CASSFGRTGREQYF. CDR3 sequence (DNA): TGTGCCAGCAGCTTCGGGCGGACAGGGCGGGAGCAGTACTTC.

The chain has TRBV27 and TRBJ1-5, with TRBD1 identical over 11 bases. V shed 5 bases and J 4 bases; nucleotides not matched to a gene: 7. Germline V CDR1 and CDR2: MNHEY, SMNVEV (reference sequence). This CDR3 has 16 residues. CDR3 residues: CASSPMGQGGNQPQHF. The DNA of the CDR3 is TGTGCCAGCAGTCCCATGGGACAGGGGGGGAATCAGCCCCAGCATTTT.

The chain joins TRBV10-3 to TRBJ1-3, with D tentatively TRBD1 (5 bases). The CDR3 extends over 19 amino acids. Germline-derived CDR1 and CDR2 are ENHRY and SYGVKD. Trimming left V 0 bases short and J 0 bases short, with 18 bases between. CDR3 bases: TGTGCCATCAGTGAGTCGCAGGGTTTCGTCCGATCCTCTGGAAACACCATATATTTT. It is translated as CAISESQGFVRSSGNTIYF.

The chain is built from TRBV10-3 and TRBJ1-5; D uncertain. Germline CDR1 and CDR2: ENHRY and SYGVKD. The length of the CDR3 is 13 residues. V lost 3 bases, J lost 4 bases, and 7 bases lay in between. In nucleotides, the CDR3 is TGTGCCATCAGTGAAAAGCAGAATCAGCCCCAGCATTTT. Translating it yields CAISEKQNQPQHF.

The V gene is TRBV9, the J gene TRBJ1-3, with 7 bases that match TRBD1. After removal of 3 bases from V and 2 bases from J, the junction contained 5 bases not matched to a gene. CDR3 size: 15 residues. Germline V CDR1 and CDR2: SGDLS, YYNGEE. Here the CDR3 DNA reads TGTGCCAGCAGCGCAACAGGGGCAGCTGGAAACACCATATATTTT. It codes for CASSATGAAGNTIYF.

This chain links TRBV11-3 with TRBJ2-1, with D hard to call. CDR1 SGHNT and CDR2 YENEEA come from the germline V gene. V was trimmed by 4 bases and J by 6 bases, leaving 7 bases between them. CDR3 length equals 12 residues. CDR3 region: CASSSGGNEQFF. The CDR3 coding sequence is TGTGCCAGCAGCTCGGGCGGCAATGAGCAGTTCTTC.

The chain has TRBV6-4 and TRBJ2-1; TRBD1 agrees at 9 bases. This CDR3 has 15 amino acids. J lost 0 bases, V lost 4 bases, and 1 base had no gene match. CDR1 and CDR2 from the germline V gene are MRHNA and SNTAGT. CDR3 nucleotides: TGTGCCAGCAGTGGACAGGGGGGCTCCTACAATGAGCAGTTCTTC. This encodes CASSGQGGSYNEQFF.

V usage is TRBV13 and J usage is TRBJ1-3; a weak D match, TRBD1 (5 bases). The CDR3 has 14 residues. The germline V gene has CDR1 PRHDT and CDR2 FYEKMQ (reference sequence). V shed 0 bases and J shed 4 bases, with 7 bases lying between them. Here the CDR3 reads CASSLGREGNTIYF. In nucleotides, the CDR3 is TGTGCCAGCAGCTTAGGCAGGGAAGGAAACACCATATATTTT.

The chain links TRBV9 to TRBJ2-3; the D is unclear. The CDR3 is 16 amino acids. V was trimmed by 0 bases and J by 1 base, leaving 12 bases between them. Germline CDR1 reads SGDLS; CDR2 reads YYNGEE. CDR3 amino acids: CASSVGGGSGTDTQYF. CDR3 DNA sequence: TGTGCCAGCAGCGTAGGTGGCGGATCGGGCACAGATACGCAGTATTTT. Full variable domain (remainder filled in from reference TRBV9 and TRBJ2-3): DSGVTQTPKHLITATGQRVTLRCSPRSGDLSVYWYQQSLDQGLQFLIQYYNGEERAKGNILERFSAQQFPDLHSELNLSSLELGDSALYFCASSVGGGSGTDTQYFGPGTRLTVL.

This clone appeared a few times. This chain links TRBV6-4 with TRBJ2-3; TRBD2 agrees at 8 bases. Trimming removed 4 bases from V and 3 bases from J; junction bases left unmatched: 3. The CDR3 is 14 amino acids. Germline assignment: CDR1 MRHNA and CDR2 SNTAGT. CDR3 region: CASSGSGATDTQYF. For the CDR3, the DNA is TGTGCCAGCAGTGGTAGCGGGGCGACAGATACGCAGTATTTT.

V usage is TRBV2 and J usage is TRBJ1-3; D unresolved. CDR1 SNHLY and CDR2 FYNNEI come from the germline V gene. The ends were cut back, 4 bases at V and 2 bases at J, with 9 bases in the middle. There are 14 residues in the CDR3. The CDR3 DNA sequence: TGTGCCAGCAGTGGGACGGGCACTGGAAACACCATATATTTT. Amino acid sequence: CASSGTGTGNTIYF.

This chain connects TRBV5-4 to TRBJ1-3; maybe TRBD1 (6 bases). With 9 bases removed from V and 0 bases from J, the gap between germline ends came to 13 bases. Germline values: CDR1 SGHNT, CDR2 YYREEE (reference sequence). CDR3 length: 14 residues. This CDR3 reads CATQRGGSGNTIYF. CDR3 sequence (DNA): TGTGCCACCCAACGAGGGGGCTCTGGAAACACCATATATTTT.

The rearrangement links TRBV5-8 to TRBJ2-1; D not resolved. This CDR3 contains 13 residues. Germline CDR1 reads SGHTS; CDR2 reads YDEGEE. V lost 2 bases and J lost 1, with 4 bases in between. The CDR3 DNA reads TGTGCCAGCAGCTTTCGTTCCTACAATGAGCAGTTCTTC. It is translated as CASSFRSYNEQFF.

The chain carries TRBV9 and TRBJ1-1; D is perhaps TRBD1 (5 bases). With 4 bases removed from V and 0 bases from J, the gap between germline ends came to 13 bases. The germline gives CDR1 SGDLS, CDR2 YYNGEE. The CDR3 sequence is 15 residues long. The CDR3 DNA follows: TGTGCCAGCAGCCCCGCACGGGGGTTGAACACTGAAGCTTTCTTT. Translating it yields CASSPARGLNTEAFF.

The chain is built from TRBV28 and TRBJ2-7; 10 bases are shared with TRBD2. Trimming removed 3 bases from V and 0 bases from J; junction bases left unmatched: 8. The CDR3 runs 17 residues. Germline V lookup: CDR1 MDHEN, CDR2 SYDVKM. CDR3 residues: CASSLASGGPDSYEQYF. CDR3 coding DNA: TGTGCCAGCAGTTTGGCTAGCGGGGGCCCCGACTCCTACGAGCAGTACTTC.

J is TRBJ1-3 and V is TRBV19; D unresolved. The CDR3 totals 15 residues. V was shortened by 3 bases and J by 0 bases, with 9 bases between the two germline ends. Germline V gives CDR1 LNHDA, CDR2 SQIVND (reference sequence). This CDR3 reads CASSIAGYSGNTIYF. The CDR3 DNA is TGTGCCAGTAGTATCGCAGGCTACTCTGGAAACACCATATATTTT.

V gene TRBV19 combines with J gene TRBJ2-3; 10 bases line up with TRBD1. Looked up from germline, CDR1 is LNHDA and CDR2 is SQIVND (reference sequence). The CDR3 contains 16 residues. The trim removed 1 base at V and 5 bases at J, leaving 6 bases unmatched. The CDR3 is CASSIAAGQGGDTQYF. The CDR3 nucleotides are TGTGCCAGTAGTATAGCCGCCGGACAGGGGGGAGATACGCAGTATTTT.

This clone was seen only once. The chain recombines TRBV19 with TRBJ1-2, with D possibly TRBD1 on 6 matching bases. The germline gives CDR1 LNHDA, CDR2 SQIVND (reference sequence). V lost 8 bases and J lost 5, with 12 bases in between. The CDR3 is 12 amino acids. The CDR3 DNA sequence: TGTGCCAGTTTCGACAGGATTTATGGCTACACCTTC. Its translation: CASFDRIYGYTF. Together with reference TRBV19 and TRBJ1-2, the CDR3 gives the full variable domain: DGGITQSPKYLFRKEGQNVTLSCEQNLNHDAMYWYRQDPGQGLRLIYYSQIVNDFQKGDIAEGYSVSREKKESFPLTVTSAQKNPTAFYLCASFDRIYGYTFGSGTRLTVV.

The chain links TRBV29-1 to TRBJ1-1; possible D gene TRBD1, 6 bases. This CDR3 spans 12 amino acids. Per the germline V gene, CDR1 is SQVTM and CDR2 is ANQGSEA. Trimming left V 7 bases short and J 7 bases short, with 16 bases between. CDR3 amino acids: CSALYRAGEAFF. CDR3 in DNA: TGCAGCGCACTCTACAGGGCCGGTGAAGCTTTCTTT.

The rearrangement uses TRBV10-3 and TRBJ2-7, with a possible D match to TRBD1 (6 bases). The germline V gene has CDR1 ENHRY and CDR2 SYGVKD. CDR3 length: 13 amino acids. V lost 8 bases and J 0 bases, leaving 11 bases between the germline ends. CDR3 sequence (DNA): TGTGCCATCGGTGGGACACCCTCCTACGAGCAGTACTTC. Its protein product is CAIGGTPSYEQYF.

The chain employs TRBV5-1 and TRBJ1-6; tentatively, D is TRBD1 (5 bases). Per the germline V gene, CDR1 is SGHRS and CDR2 is YFSETQ. The CDR3 is 18 amino acids. Trimming removed 0 bases at V and 0 bases at J, with 13 bases between. The CDR3 nucleotides read TGCGCCAGCAGCTTGGCCGGGACGGTGAGCTCCTATAATTCACCCCTCCACTTT. This translates into CASSLAGTVSSYNSPLHF.

The gene calls are TRBV10-1 and TRBJ2-2; D is ambiguous. Germline CDR1 and CDR2: WNHNN and SYGVQD (reference sequence). V lost 2 bases and J 5 bases, leaving 9 bases between the germline ends. The CDR3 is 14 residues long. The CDR3 spells CASSEGSLTGELFF. CDR3 DNA sequence: TGCGCCAGCAGTGAGGGCAGCCTGACCGGGGAGCTGTTTTTT.

The table lists this clone with a count of one. The chain combines TRBV19 with TRBJ2-3; D is possibly TRBD1 or TRBD2 (5 bases each). The CDR3 runs to 17 residues. Germline V gives CDR1 LNHDA, CDR2 SQIVND (reference sequence). Between the trimmed V and J ends, which lost 3 bases and 1 base, there was a span of 17 bases. The CDR3 region is CASSISGTRTGTDTQYF. For the CDR3, the DNA is TGTGCCAGTAGTATCTCTGGGACGAGAACAGGCACAGATACGCAGTATTTT.

This rearrangement joins TRBV5-8 to TRBJ1-2, with no clear D. The CDR3 extends over 15 amino acids. The germline gives CDR1 SGHTS, CDR2 YDEGEE. Trimming shortened V by 3 bases and J by 0 bases, and 12 bases separated the two germline ends. The CDR3 loop is CASSWNGLPNYGYTF. The CDR3 DNA follows: TGTGCCAGCAGCTGGAACGGACTTCCTAACTATGGCTACACCTTC. Supplemented by reference TRBV5-8 and TRBJ1-2, the full variable domain reads EAGVTQSPTHLIKTRGQQATLRCSPISGHTSVYWYQQALGLGLQFLLWYDEGEERNRGNFPPRFSGRQFPNYSSELNVNALELEDSALYLCASSWNGLPNYGYTFGSGTRLTVV.

The rearrangement uses TRBV15 and TRBJ1-1, with unresolved D. The V gene lost 1 base and the J gene lost 8 bases, with 8 bases spanning the gap. Germline CDR1 LNHNV, CDR2 YYDKDF (reference sequence). This CDR3 has 12 residues. The CDR3 protein is CATSRGGMEAFF. DNA for the CDR3: TGTGCCACCAGCAGAGGGGGTATGGAAGCTTTCTTT.

The chain carries TRBV2 and TRBJ1-6; no clear D gene. Trimming removed 4 bases from V and 10 bases from J, with 8 bases in between. Germline CDR1 is SNHLY and CDR2 is FYNNEI. The CDR3 consists of 12 residues. The CDR3 reads CASSGEVSPLHF. The CDR3 DNA reads as TGTGCCAGCAGTGGGGAGGTATCACCCCTCCACTTT.

The chain links TRBV9 to TRBJ2-3; the D gene could be TRBD1 or TRBD2 (5 bases each). The CDR3 consists of 17 residues. V dropped 4 bases and J dropped 1 base, with 19 bases sitting between them. Germline CDR1 reads SGDLS; CDR2 reads YYNGEE. CDR3: CASSLKGTLFGTDTQYF. In nucleotides, the CDR3 is TGTGCCAGCAGCCTTAAAGGGACCCTTTTTGGCACAGATACGCAGTATTTT.

The CDR3 spells CASSIQRQGRIGKPQHF. In DNA form, the CDR3 reads TGTGCCAGTAGTATACAGAGACAGGGGAGGATCGGGAAGCCCCAGCATTTT. This chain connects TRBV19 to TRBJ1-5, with 8 positions matching TRBD1. J was trimmed by 8 bases and V by 2 bases; bases with no gene match: 14. The CDR3 has 17 residues. Germline CDR1 is LNHDA and CDR2 is SQIVND (reference sequence).

CDR3 sequence reads: CASSFFPGDNTGELFF. The CDR3 DNA reads as TGTGCCAGCAGCTTCTTTCCGGGGGACAACACCGGGGAGCTGTTTTTT. V usage is TRBV5-5 and J usage is TRBJ2-2; weak D call: TRBD2 (6 bases). The CDR3 spans 16 residues. Germline CDR1 and CDR2: SGHKS and YYEKEE (reference sequence). Deletions cut 2 bases from V and 2 bases from J, with 13 bases between.

The V gene is TRBV15, the J gene TRBJ1-3; D is undetermined. This CDR3 is built from 12 residues. Germline loops: CDR1 LNHNV, CDR2 YYDKDF (reference sequence). V lost 4 bases and J lost 0, with 1 base in between. The CDR3 loop is CATSNSGNTIYF. As DNA, the CDR3 is TGTGCCACCAGCAACTCTGGAAACACCATATATTTT. Full variable domain (outside the CDR3, taken from reference TRBV15 and TRBJ1-3): DAMVIQNPRYQVTQFGKPVTLSCSQTLNHNVMYWYQQKSSQAPKLLFHYYDKDFNNEADTPDNFQSRRPNTSFCFLDIRSPGLGDTAMYLCATSNSGNTIYFGEGSWLTVV.